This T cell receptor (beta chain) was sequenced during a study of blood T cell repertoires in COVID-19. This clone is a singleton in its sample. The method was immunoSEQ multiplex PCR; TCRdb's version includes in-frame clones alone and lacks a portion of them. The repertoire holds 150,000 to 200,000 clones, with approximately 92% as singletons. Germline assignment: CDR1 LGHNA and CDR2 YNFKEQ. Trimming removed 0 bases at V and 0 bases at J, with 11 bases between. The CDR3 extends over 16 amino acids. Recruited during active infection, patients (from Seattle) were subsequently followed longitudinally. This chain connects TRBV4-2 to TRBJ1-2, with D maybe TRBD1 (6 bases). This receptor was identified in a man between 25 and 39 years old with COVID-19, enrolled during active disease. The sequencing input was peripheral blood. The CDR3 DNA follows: TGTGCCAGCAGCCAAGATTGGCAGGGGACTAACTATGGCTACACCTTC. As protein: CASSQDWQGTNYGYTF.